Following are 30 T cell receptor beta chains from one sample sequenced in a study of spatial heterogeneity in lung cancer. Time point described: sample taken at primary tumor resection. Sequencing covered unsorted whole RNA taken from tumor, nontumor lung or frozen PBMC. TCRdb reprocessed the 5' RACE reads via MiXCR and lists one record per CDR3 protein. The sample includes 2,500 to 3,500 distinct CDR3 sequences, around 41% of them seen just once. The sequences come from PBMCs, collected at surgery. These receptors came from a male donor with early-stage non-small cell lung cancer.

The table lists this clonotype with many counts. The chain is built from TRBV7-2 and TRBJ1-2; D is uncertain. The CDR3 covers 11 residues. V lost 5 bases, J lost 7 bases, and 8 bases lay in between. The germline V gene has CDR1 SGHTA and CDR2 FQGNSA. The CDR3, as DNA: TGTGCCAGCAGCCCCCGGTTTGGCTACACCTTC. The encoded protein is CASSPRFGYTF.

CDR3 nucleotide sequence: TGTGCCAGCAGTTTGTCTTCTCGCGGCAGATCCTACGAGCAGTACTTC. It encodes CASSLSSRGRSYEQYF. The rearrangement joins TRBV28 to TRBJ2-7; D ambiguous. The ends were cut back, 3 bases at V and 1 base at J, with 16 bases in the middle. Germline CDR1 and CDR2: MDHEN and SYDVKM. The CDR3 has 16 amino acids.

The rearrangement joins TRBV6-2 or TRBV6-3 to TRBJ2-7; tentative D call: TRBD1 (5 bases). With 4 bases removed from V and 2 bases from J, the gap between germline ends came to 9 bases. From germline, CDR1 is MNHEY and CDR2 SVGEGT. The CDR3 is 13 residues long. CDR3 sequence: CASSFPGTYEQYF. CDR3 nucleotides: TGTGCCAGCAGTTTCCCAGGGACCTACGAGCAGTACTTC.

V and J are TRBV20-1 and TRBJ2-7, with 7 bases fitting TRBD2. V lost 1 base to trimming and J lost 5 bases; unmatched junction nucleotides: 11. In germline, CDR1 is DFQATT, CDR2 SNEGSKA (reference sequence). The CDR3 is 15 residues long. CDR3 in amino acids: CSARGPAGRAHEQYF. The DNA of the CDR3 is TGCAGTGCTAGAGGCCCAGCAGGGAGGGCCCACGAGCAGTACTTC.

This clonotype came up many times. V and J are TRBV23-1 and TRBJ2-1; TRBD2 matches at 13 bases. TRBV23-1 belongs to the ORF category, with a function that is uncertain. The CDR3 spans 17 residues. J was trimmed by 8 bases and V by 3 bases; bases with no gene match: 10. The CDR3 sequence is CASSHLPGLAGFDEQFF. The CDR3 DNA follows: TGCGCCAGCAGTCATCTGCCGGGACTAGCGGGGTTCGATGAGCAGTTCTTC.

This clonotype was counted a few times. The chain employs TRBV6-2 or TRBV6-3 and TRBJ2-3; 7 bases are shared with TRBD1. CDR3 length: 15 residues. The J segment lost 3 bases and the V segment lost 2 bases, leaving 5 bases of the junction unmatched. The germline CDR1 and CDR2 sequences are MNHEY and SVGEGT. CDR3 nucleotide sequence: TGTGCCAGCAGTTACGATAAGGGGGCAACAGATACGCAGTATTTT. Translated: CASSYDKGATDTQYF.

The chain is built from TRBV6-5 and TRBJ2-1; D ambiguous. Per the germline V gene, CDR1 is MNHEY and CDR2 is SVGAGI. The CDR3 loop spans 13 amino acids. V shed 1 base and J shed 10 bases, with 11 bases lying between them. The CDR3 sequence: CASSYFSAREQFF. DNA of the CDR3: TGTGCCAGCAGTTACTTTTCCGCCAGAGAGCAGTTCTTC.

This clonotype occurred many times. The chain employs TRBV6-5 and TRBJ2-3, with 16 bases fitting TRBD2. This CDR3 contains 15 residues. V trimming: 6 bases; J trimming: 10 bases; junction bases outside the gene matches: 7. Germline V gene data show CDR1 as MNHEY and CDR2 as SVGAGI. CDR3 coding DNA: TGTGCCAGCAGCCACCCGGGACTAGCGGGAGGGCCGCAGTATTTT. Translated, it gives CASSHPGLAGGPQYF.

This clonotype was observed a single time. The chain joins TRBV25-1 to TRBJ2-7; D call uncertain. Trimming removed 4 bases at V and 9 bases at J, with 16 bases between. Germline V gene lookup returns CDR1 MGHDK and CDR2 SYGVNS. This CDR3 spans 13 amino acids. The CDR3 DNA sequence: TGTGCCAGCAGTGCGGACCGTCTCTCCCGGCAGTACTTC. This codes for CASSADRLSRQYF.

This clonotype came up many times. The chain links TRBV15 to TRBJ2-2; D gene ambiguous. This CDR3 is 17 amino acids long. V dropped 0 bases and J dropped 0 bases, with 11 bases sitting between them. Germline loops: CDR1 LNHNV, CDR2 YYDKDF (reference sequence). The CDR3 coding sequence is TGTGCCACCAGCAGAGATCTTGAGAGAGCGAACACCGGGGAGCTGTTTTTT. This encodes CATSRDLERANTGELFF. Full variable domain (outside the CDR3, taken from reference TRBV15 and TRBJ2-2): DAMVIQNPRYQVTQFGKPVTLSCSQTLNHNVMYWYQQKSSQAPKLLFHYYDKDFNNEADTPDNFQSRRPNTSFCFLDIRSPGLGDTAMYLCATSRDLERANTGELFFGEGSRLTVL.

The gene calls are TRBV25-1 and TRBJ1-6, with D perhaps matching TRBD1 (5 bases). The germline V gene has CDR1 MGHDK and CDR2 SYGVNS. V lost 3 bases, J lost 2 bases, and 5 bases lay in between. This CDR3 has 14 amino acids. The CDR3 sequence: CASSEGAYNSPLHF. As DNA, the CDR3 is TGTGCCAGCAGTGAGGGGGCCTATAATTCACCCCTCCACTTT.

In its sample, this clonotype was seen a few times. The CDR3 protein is CASSDVTSPYEQYF. CDR3 sequence (DNA): TGTGCCAGCAGTGACGTGACTAGCCCCTACGAGCAGTACTTC. The chain has TRBV2 and TRBJ2-7; TRBD2 aligns across 7 bases. The CDR3 spans 14 residues. With 3 bases clipped from V and 2 bases from J, the junction kept 4 bases outside the gene matches. Germline V CDR1 and CDR2: SNHLY, FYNNEI. Using reference TRBV2 and TRBJ2-7 for the parts outside the CDR3, the full variable domain is EPEVTQTPSHQVTQMGQEVILRCVPISNHLYFYWYRQILGQKVEFLVSFYNNEISEKSEIFDDQFSVERPDGSNFTLKIRSTKLEDSAMYFCASSDVTSPYEQYFGPGTRLTVT.

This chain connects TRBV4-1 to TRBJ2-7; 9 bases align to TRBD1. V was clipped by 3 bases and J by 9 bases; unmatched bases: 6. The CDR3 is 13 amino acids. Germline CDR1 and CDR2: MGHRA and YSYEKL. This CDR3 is CASSQLQGAGQYF. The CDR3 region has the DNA TGCGCCAGCAGCCAGTTACAGGGGGCAGGGCAGTACTTC.

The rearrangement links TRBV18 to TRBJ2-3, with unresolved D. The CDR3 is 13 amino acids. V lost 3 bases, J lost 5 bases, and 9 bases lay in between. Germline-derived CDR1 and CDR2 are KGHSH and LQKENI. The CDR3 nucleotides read TGTGCCAGCTCACCCTGGCCCCAAGATACGCAGTATTTT. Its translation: CASSPWPQDTQYF.

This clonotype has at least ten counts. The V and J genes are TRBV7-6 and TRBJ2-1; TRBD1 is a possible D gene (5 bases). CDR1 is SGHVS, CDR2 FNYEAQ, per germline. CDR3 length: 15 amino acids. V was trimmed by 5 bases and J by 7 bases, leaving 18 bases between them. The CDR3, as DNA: TGTGCCAGCAGCCCCGGAACAGGATTTTTGAATGAGCAGTTCTTC. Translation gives CASSPGTGFLNEQFF. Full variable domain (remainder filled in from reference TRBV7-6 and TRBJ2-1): GAGVSQSPRYKVTKRGQDVALRCDPISGHVSLYWYRQALGQGPEFLTYFNYEAQQDKSGLPNDRFSAERPEGSISTLTIQRTEQRDSAMYRCASSPGTGFLNEQFFGPGTRLTVL.

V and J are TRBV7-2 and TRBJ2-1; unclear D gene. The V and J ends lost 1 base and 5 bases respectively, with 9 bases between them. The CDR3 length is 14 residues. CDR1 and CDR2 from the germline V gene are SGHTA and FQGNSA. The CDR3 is CASSLVAADNEQFF. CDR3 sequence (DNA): TGTGCCAGCAGCTTAGTTGCGGCTGACAATGAGCAGTTCTTC.

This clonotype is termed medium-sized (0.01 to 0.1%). CDR3 residues: CSARVGHKDEQYF. The CDR3 DNA is TGCAGTGCTAGGGTCGGCCATAAAGACGAGCAGTACTTC. V gene TRBV20-1 combines with J gene TRBJ2-7; D uncertain. V shed 3 bases and J shed 5 bases, with 14 bases lying between them. The CDR3 runs 13 residues. CDR1 and CDR2 from the germline V gene are DFQATT and SNEGSKA (reference sequence).

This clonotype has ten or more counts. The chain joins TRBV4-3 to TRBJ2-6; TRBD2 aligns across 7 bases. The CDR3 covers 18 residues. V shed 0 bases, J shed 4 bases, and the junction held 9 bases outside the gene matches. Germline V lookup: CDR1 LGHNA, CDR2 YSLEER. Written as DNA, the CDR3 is TGCGCCAGCAGCCAAGATTCCCTCGGGGGGACCGGGGCCAACGTCCTGACTTTC. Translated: CASSQDSLGGTGANVLTF.

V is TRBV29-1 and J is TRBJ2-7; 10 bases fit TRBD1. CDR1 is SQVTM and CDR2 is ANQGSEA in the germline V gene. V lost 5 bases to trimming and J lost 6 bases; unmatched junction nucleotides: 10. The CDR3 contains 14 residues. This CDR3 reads CSVLPGQGPSEQYF. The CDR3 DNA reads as TGCAGCGTTTTGCCGGGACAGGGGCCCAGCGAGCAGTACTTC.

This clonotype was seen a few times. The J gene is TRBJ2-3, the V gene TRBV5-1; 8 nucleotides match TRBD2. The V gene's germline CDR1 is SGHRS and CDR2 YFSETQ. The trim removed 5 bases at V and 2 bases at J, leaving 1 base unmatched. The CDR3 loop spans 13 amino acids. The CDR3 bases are TGCGCCAGCAGACTAGCGGTCACAGATACGCAGTATTTT. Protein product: CASRLAVTDTQYF.

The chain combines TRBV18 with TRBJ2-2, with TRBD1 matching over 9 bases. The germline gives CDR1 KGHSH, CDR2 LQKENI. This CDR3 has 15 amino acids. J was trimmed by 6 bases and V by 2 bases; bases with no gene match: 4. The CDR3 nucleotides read TGTGCCAGCTCACCAAGGACAGGGGACCCCGGGGAGCTGTTTTTT. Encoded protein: CASSPRTGDPGELFF.

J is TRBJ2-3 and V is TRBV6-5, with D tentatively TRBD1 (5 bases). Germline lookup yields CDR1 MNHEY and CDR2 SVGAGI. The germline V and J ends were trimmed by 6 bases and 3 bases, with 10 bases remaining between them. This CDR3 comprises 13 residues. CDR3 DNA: TGTGCCAGCAGACCCCAGGGTACAGATACGCAGTATTTT. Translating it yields CASRPQGTDTQYF.

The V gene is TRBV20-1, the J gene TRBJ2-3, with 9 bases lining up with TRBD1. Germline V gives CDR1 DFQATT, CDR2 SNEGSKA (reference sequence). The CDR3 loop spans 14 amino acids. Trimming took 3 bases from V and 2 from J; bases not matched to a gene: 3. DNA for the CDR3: TGCAGTGCTAGCCACAGGGGGCCCACAGATACGCAGTATTTT. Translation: CSASHRGPTDTQYF.

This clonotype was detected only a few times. This CDR3 is CASSLTDGEQYF. The CDR3 DNA reads TGTGCCAGCAGCTTGACGGATGGCGAGCAGTACTTC. The V call is TRBV11-3, the J call TRBJ2-7; no clear D. The germline V and J ends were trimmed by 3 bases and 6 bases, with 9 bases remaining between them. The CDR3 runs to 12 residues. Germline CDR1 SGHNT, CDR2 YENEEA.

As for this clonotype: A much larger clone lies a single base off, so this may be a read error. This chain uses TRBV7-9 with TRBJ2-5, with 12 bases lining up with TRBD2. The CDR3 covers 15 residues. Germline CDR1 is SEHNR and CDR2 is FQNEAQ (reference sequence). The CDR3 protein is CASRLLAGGQETQYF. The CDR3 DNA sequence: TGTGCCAGCCGCTTACTAGCGGGAGGCCAAGAGACCCAGTACTTC.

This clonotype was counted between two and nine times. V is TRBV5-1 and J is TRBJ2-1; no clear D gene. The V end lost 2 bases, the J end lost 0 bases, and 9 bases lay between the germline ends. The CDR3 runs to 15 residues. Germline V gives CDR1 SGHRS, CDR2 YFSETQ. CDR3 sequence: CASSLQTTSYNEQFF. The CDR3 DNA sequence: TGCGCCAGCAGCTTACAAACAACCTCCTACAATGAGCAGTTCTTC.

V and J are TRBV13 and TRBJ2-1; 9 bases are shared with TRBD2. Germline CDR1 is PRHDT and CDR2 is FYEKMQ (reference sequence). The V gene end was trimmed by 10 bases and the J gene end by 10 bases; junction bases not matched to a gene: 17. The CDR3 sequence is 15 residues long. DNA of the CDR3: TGTGCCACCTCGAAAAAGCCTAGCGGGGCCATAGAGCAGTTCTTC. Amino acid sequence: CATSKKPSGAIEQFF.

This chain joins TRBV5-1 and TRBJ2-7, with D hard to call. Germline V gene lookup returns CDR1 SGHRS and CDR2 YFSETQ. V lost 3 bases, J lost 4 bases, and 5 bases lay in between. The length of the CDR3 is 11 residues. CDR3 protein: CASSSEYEQYF. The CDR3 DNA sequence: TGCGCCAGCAGCTCCGAATACGAGCAGTACTTC.

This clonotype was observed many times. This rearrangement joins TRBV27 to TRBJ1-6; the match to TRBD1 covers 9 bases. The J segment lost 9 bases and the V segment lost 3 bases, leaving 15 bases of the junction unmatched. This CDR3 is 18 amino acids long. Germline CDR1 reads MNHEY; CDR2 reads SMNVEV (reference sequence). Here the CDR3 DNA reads TGTGCCAGCAGTTTGTTTACTCCGGGACAGGGAGATTTTTCACCCCTCCACTTT. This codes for CASSLFTPGQGDFSPLHF.

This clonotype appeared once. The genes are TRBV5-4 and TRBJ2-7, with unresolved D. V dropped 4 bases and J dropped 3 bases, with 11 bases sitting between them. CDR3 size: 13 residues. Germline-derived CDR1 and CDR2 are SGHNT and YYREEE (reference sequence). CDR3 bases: TGTGCCAGCAGCCCGGACCCGATCTACGAGCAGTACTTC. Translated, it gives CASSPDPIYEQYF.